This TCR beta chain is drawn from a study of blood T cell repertoires in COVID-19. Study summary: Samples taken during acute and convalescent COVID-19 were collected in the United States, Italy and Spain. In each case, the material was cDNA or gDNA derived from T cells, B-cell-depleted T cells, or PBMCs.

Per the original methods: Amplification of reference gene primers was used by the study to estimate nucleated cell counts. Sequenced by immunoSEQ multiplex PCR; TCRdb stores in-frame clones only, minus some. V and J calls and clone size are given by that table; D and trimming were obtained from the DNA. The data contain 140,000 or so clones, 84% of them singletons. Trimming stripped 4 bases from V and 8 bases from J, with 14 bases between. The CDR3 is 13 amino acids. Germline values: CDR1 LGHDT, CDR2 YNNKEL (reference sequence). Seattle-derived patients entered the study during active infection and were followed longitudinally. The sample holds one count of this clone.

Material: peripheral blood. The chain couples TRBV3-1 (or the pseudogene TRBV3-2) to TRBJ1-1; D possibly corresponds to TRBD1 (6 bases). The receptor comes from a man aged 30 to 45 with COVID-19, enrolled during active disease. The CDR3, as DNA: TGTGCCAGCAGCCGAGGGGGGGCAGCCGAAGCTTTCTTT. Its protein is CASSRGGAAEAFF.